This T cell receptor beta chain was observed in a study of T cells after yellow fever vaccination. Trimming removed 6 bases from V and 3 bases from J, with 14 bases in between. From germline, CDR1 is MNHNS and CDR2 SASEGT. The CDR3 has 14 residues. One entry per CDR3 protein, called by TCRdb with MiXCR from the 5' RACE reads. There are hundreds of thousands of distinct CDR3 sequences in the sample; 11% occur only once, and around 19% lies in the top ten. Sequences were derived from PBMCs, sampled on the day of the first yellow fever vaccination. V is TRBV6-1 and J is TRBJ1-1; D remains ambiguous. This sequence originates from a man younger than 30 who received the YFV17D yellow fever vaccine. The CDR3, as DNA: TGTGCCAGCAGCCTACATGGGGTGGACACTGAAGCTTTCTTT. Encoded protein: CASSLHGVDTEAFF.